This TCR beta chain was recorded in a study of T cell responses to AZD1222 COVID-19 vaccine. V was trimmed by 1 base and J by 2 bases, leaving 8 bases between them. The CDR3 is 14 amino acids. Germline CDR1 reads MNHNS; CDR2 reads SASEGT. Method: immunoSEQ multiplex PCR; TCRdb's copy keeps in-frame clones and lacks some. The sample has around 130,000 clones; 88% are singletons. The V and J genes are TRBV6-1 and TRBJ1-2; D gene unclear. The TCR originated in an adult in good health. The starting material was peripheral blood, obtained on day 0 of MenACWY control vaccination. The CDR3 loop reads CASSEVGGNYGYTF. CDR3 nucleotide sequence: TGTGCCAGCAGTGAAGTAGGCGGAAACTATGGCTACACCTTC.